Listed below are T cell receptor beta chains from one sample, sequenced in a study of type 1 regulatory T cells. What these receptors recognize is not known. MiXCR, run by TCRdb on the reads, gives a single entry per CDR3 protein. Altogether 55,000 to 65,000 distinct CDR3 sequences are present, 62% being singletons, with the ten largest covering roughly 1.9%. The sample consisted of cultured non-Tr1 T cells, either the whole culture or a sorted T cell fraction (not recorded which). The receptor set was obtained from a human donor in good health. CDR3s include the opening cysteine and the closing phenylalanine or tryptophan. D genes are given only for firm matches. Not every row has a clone size; where given, it reads once, few, many or a size class.

TGTGCCAGCTCACCACCGTCAGGGAGGACGGCTGAAGCTTTCTTT,CASSPPSGRTAEAFF,few,NA,TRBV18,TRBJ1-1
TGCGCCAGCAGCTTGGCGGGAGCAAGCTACGAGCAGTACTTC,CASSLAGASYEQYF,once,NA,TRBV5-1,TRBJ2-7
TGTGCCAGCAGTTCCACCGGGGAGCTGTTTTTT,CASSSTGELFF,NA,NA,TRBV6-1,TRBJ2-2
TGTGCCAGCAGCCAAACCTTTAACACCGGGGAGCTGTTTTTT,CASSQTFNTGELFF,NA,NA,TRBV14,TRBJ2-2
TGTGCCAGTAGACCCCCGTGGGCGGAAGTCGACGGCACAGATACGCAGTATTTT,CASRPPWAEVDGTDTQYF,once,NA,TRBV19,TRBJ2-3
TGTGCCAGCAGTGCCAGCCTTAATAATTCACCCCTCCACTTT,CASSASLNNSPLHF,once,NA,TRBV28,TRBJ1-6
TGTGCCAGCAGTTATTCCCCGGCTAGCGGGATATACAATGAGCAGTTCTTC,CASSYSPASGIYNEQFF,NA,TRBD2,TRBV6-2/TRBV6-3,TRBJ2-1
TGCAGCGTTGAAGATGTATCTGTATTAAGCCGAGAGACCCAGTACTTC,CSVEDVSVLSRETQYF,NA,NA,TRBV29-1,TRBJ2-5
TGTGCCAGCAGTTACGTGGGACAGGTCCTATCACCCCTCCACTTT,CASSYVGQVLSPLHF,NA,TRBD1,TRBV6-5,TRBJ1-6
TGTGCCAGCAGTGAGGTTAACGGGTACTACAATGAGCAGTTCTTC,CASSEVNGYYNEQFF,few,NA,TRBV6-1,TRBJ2-1